Listed below are T cell receptor beta chains from one sample, sequenced in a study of shared clonotypes between healthy human individuals. Assay: immunoSEQ multiplex PCR; the TCRdb copy retains only in-frame clones and omits some. The repertoire consists of roughly 2.2 million clones, with 90% to 95% occurring once and the leading ten covering 0.39%. Sample: naive CD4+ T cells from PBMCs. The receptors derive from a man between 18 and 35 years old in good health. Some clones in this sample may be carry-over from other donors' samples. Each CDR3 is given with its conserved first and last residue. D genes are given only for firm matches. Some rows have no size entry. The others give once, few or many, or a class for an expanded clone.

cdr3_aa: CASSPYRGSQETQYF; cdr3_nt: TGTGCCAGCAGCCCATATAGGGGCAGTCAAGAGACCCAGTACTTC; d_call: NA; j_call: TRBJ2-5; clone_size: NA; v_call: TRBV7-9
cdr3_aa: CASSTSDRPYGYTF; cdr3_nt: TGTGCCAGCAGCACGTCGGACAGACCCTATGGCTACACCTTC; d_call: NA; j_call: TRBJ1-2; clone_size: NA; v_call: TRBV28
cdr3_aa: CASSFLQDRGYTF; cdr3_nt: TGTGCCAGCAGCTTCCTACAGGACCGGGGATACACCTTC; d_call: NA; j_call: TRBJ1-2; clone_size: NA; v_call: TRBV7-3
cdr3_aa: CASSLMGWREGYNEQFF; cdr3_nt: TGTGCCAGCAGCTTAATGGGATGGCGGGAGGGATACAATGAGCAGTTCTTC; d_call: TRBD2; j_call: TRBJ2-1; clone_size: NA; v_call: TRBV7-2
cdr3_aa: CASSSGETTDGYTF; cdr3_nt: TGTGCCAGCAGCTCCGGGGAGACGACCGATGGCTACACCTTC; d_call: NA; j_call: TRBJ1-2; clone_size: NA; v_call: TRBV7-2
cdr3_aa: CASSAPTMNTEAFF; cdr3_nt: TGTGCCAGCAGTGCCCCGACCATGAACACTGAAGCTTTCTTT; d_call: NA; j_call: TRBJ1-1; clone_size: few; v_call: TRBV28
cdr3_aa: CASTPGRGNGVYGYTF; cdr3_nt: TGTGCCAGTACCCCCGGCAGGGGCAATGGGGTCTATGGCTACACCTTC; d_call: NA; j_call: TRBJ1-2; clone_size: NA; v_call: TRBV19
cdr3_aa: CASRRTSYEQYF; cdr3_nt: TGTGCCAGCAGACGTACGTCCTACGAGCAGTACTTC; d_call: NA; j_call: TRBJ2-7; clone_size: NA; v_call: TRBV27
cdr3_aa: CASRGSWVTDYEQYF; cdr3_nt: TGTGCCAGCAGAGGGAGTTGGGTGACGGACTACGAGCAGTACTTC; d_call: NA; j_call: TRBJ2-7; clone_size: NA; v_call: TRBV28
cdr3_aa: CASSQRTGWDEQYF; cdr3_nt: TGCGCCAGCAGCCAAAGGACAGGGTGGGACGAGCAGTACTTC; d_call: TRBD1; j_call: TRBJ2-7; clone_size: NA; v_call: TRBV4-1
cdr3_aa: CASSRSEGAAGANVLTF; cdr3_nt: TGCGCCAGCAGCCGGTCGGAGGGGGCAGCTGGGGCCAACGTCCTGACTTTC; d_call: NA; j_call: TRBJ2-6; clone_size: NA; v_call: TRBV4-3
cdr3_aa: CASTDSRGGQPQHF; cdr3_nt: TGTGCCAGTACCGACTCCAGGGGAGGGCAGCCCCAGCATTTT; d_call: NA; j_call: TRBJ1-5; clone_size: NA; v_call: TRBV19
cdr3_aa: CSVRRGADPYEQYF; cdr3_nt: TGCAGCGTCCGCCGGGGAGCCGACCCCTACGAGCAGTACTTC; d_call: NA; j_call: TRBJ2-7; clone_size: NA; v_call: TRBV29-1
cdr3_aa: CASSEEAISYEQYF; cdr3_nt: TGTGCCAGCAGTGAAGAGGCCATCTCCTACGAGCAGTACTTC; d_call: NA; j_call: TRBJ2-7; clone_size: NA; v_call: TRBV6-1
cdr3_aa: CASSENRGYAYGYTF; cdr3_nt: TGTGCCAGCAGTGAAAACAGGGGGTATGCCTATGGCTACACCTTC; d_call: TRBD1; j_call: TRBJ1-2; clone_size: NA; v_call: TRBV6-1
cdr3_aa: CASSPRPPDRINNEKLFF; cdr3_nt: TGTGCCAGCAGCCCTAGGCCCCCGGACAGGATTAATAATGAAAAACTGTTTTTT; d_call: TRBD1; j_call: TRBJ1-4; clone_size: NA; v_call: TRBV7-2
cdr3_aa: CASSEGANTGELFF; cdr3_nt: TGTGCCAGCTCAGAAGGGGCGAACACCGGGGAGCTGTTTTTT; d_call: NA; j_call: TRBJ2-2; clone_size: NA; v_call: TRBV18
cdr3_aa: CASSEESLANQPQHF; cdr3_nt: TGTGCCAGCAGTGAGGAGAGCCTGGCCAATCAGCCCCAGCATTTT; d_call: NA; j_call: TRBJ1-5; clone_size: NA; v_call: TRBV2
cdr3_aa: CASSLLGAVNSYEQYF; cdr3_nt: TGTGCCAGCAGTTTATTAGGAGCGGTAAACTCCTACGAGCAGTACTTC; d_call: NA; j_call: TRBJ2-7; clone_size: NA; v_call: TRBV28
cdr3_aa: CASSPGGTSSYEQYF; cdr3_nt: TGTGCCAGTAGCCCAGGAGGGACGAGCTCCTACGAGCAGTACTTC; d_call: NA; j_call: TRBJ2-7; clone_size: NA; v_call: TRBV19
cdr3_aa: CASSTRGNTGEKLFF; cdr3_nt: TGTGCCAGTAGTACGAGGGGGAATACGGGGGAAAAACTGTTTTTT; d_call: NA; j_call: TRBJ1-4; clone_size: once; v_call: TRBV19
cdr3_aa: CASSLGWTSGRGETQYF; cdr3_nt: TGTGCCAGCAGCTTGGGCTGGACTAGCGGGAGGGGGGAGACCCAGTACTTC; d_call: TRBD2; j_call: TRBJ2-5; clone_size: NA; v_call: TRBV7-6
cdr3_aa: CASRSYEQYF; cdr3_nt: TGTGCCAGCAGATCCTACGAGCAGTACTTC; d_call: NA; j_call: TRBJ2-7; clone_size: NA; v_call: TRBV28